This paragraph covers one T cell receptor beta chain sequence. This record comes from a study of blood T cell repertoires in COVID-19. Study information: COVID-19 samples from acute and convalescent phases originated in the United States, Italy and Spain. T cells, B-cell-depleted T cells, or PBMCs provided the cDNA or gDNA that served as material.

In the source study's methods: Reference gene primers were amplified, and this amplification served to estimate nucleated cell counts. TCRdb's copy holds only in-frame clones and misses some; the assay was immunoSEQ multiplex PCR. V and J calls and clone size follow that table, whereas D and trimming were derived from the DNA. This sample carries about 100,000 clones, 85% to 95% of them seen once, and the ten largest clones take roughly 1.2%. Germline CDR1 reads LNHDA; CDR2 reads SQIVND (reference sequence). The V gene lost 2 bases and the J gene lost 6 bases, with 14 bases spanning the gap. The CDR3 has 15 residues.

The source of this sequence is a woman aged 25 to 45 with acute or convalescent COVID-19. The chain joins TRBV19 to TRBJ1-5, with D possibly matching TRBD1 (5 bases). The specimen sequenced was peripheral blood. Here the CDR3 DNA reads TGTGCCAGTAGTATAAGTCAGGGCTTGGGTCAGCCCCAGCATTTT. Its translation is CASSISQGLGQPQHF.